The clone carrying this TCR beta chain has ten or more counts. Its antigen is currently unknown. The source of the sample is a study of regulatory T cells in long-lasting Graves disease. Trimming took 4 bases from V and 4 from J, leaving 19 bases between them. The CDR3 extends over 16 amino acids. The germline CDR1 and CDR2 sequences are MDHEN and SYDVKM. Findings and limits, study-wide: TRBV28 was favored in persistent disease, as were TRBJ1-2 and TRBJ2-5.

Sample time point: newly diagnosed GD, antithyroid drugs for less than 3 months. RNA extracted from PBMCs served as the sequencing template. Arm-PCR of CDR3 regions with iRepertoire HTBI primers generated TCR beta libraries. Via MiXCR, TCRdb re-called the multiplex PCR reads, giving one row per CDR3 protein. The sample shows 520,000 or so distinct CDR3 sequences, around 12% of them seen only once. The sample was also reused in another study, on T cells in Graves' hyperthyroidism and ophthalmopathy. From that second work: The study enrolled patients aged 18 to 65 with newly diagnosed hyperthyroidism of under 2 months' duration.

The chain couples TRBV28 to TRBJ1-2; possible D gene TRBD1, 5 bases. This sequence originates from a young woman with Graves disease. Sequencing used peripheral blood mononuclear cells (PBMCs), obtained at new diagnosis, from a patient treated with antithyroid drugs. CDR3 region: CASSSSGDGTPYGYTF. The CDR3 region has the DNA TGTGCCAGCAGTTCATCTGGGGACGGGACTCCCTATGGCTACACCTTC.